Below are 3 T cell receptor beta chains sequenced from a single sample in a study of cytomegalovirus exposure and HLA in healthy donors. The data were produced by immunoSEQ multiplex PCR, yet TCRdb's version contains in-frame clones alone and is incomplete. Of fewer than 150,000 clones listed, about 91% are singletons. Input material: PBMCs. These receptors were obtained from a woman aged 18-35 years in good health and CMV-seropositive.

The gene calls are TRBV29-1 and TRBJ1-5; tentatively, D is TRBD1 (5 bases). CDR3 length: 15 residues. Germline lookup yields CDR1 SQVTM and CDR2 ANQGSEA. V was cut by 4 bases and J by 2 bases, with 15 bases left in between. The CDR3 nucleotides are TGCAGCGTTGCCCCCGACAGTGAGGGCAATCAGCCCCAGCATTTT. It specifies CSVAPDSEGNQPQHF.

The V call is TRBV5-1, the J call TRBJ2-1, with 10 positions matching TRBD2. CDR3 length: 16 residues. Germline CDR1 SGHRS, CDR2 YFSETQ. The trim removed 4 bases at V and 2 bases at J, leaving 6 bases unmatched. The CDR3 is CASSRTSGYTYNEQFF. As DNA, the CDR3 is TGCGCCAGCAGCCGGACTAGCGGATATACCTACAATGAGCAGTTCTTC. The full variable domain, its missing parts supplied by reference TRBV5-1 and TRBJ2-1, is KAGVTQTPRYLIKTRGQQVTLSCSPISGHRSVSWYQQTPGQGLQFLFEYFSETQRNKGNFPGRFSGRQFSNSRSEMNVSTLELGDSALYLCASSRTSGYTYNEQFFGPGTRLTVL.

J is TRBJ1-2 and V is TRBV5-1, with D perhaps TRBD1 (5 bases). CDR1 is SGHRS, CDR2 YFSETQ, per germline. Trimming took 0 bases from V and 7 from J, leaving 13 bases between them. The CDR3 sequence is 14 residues long. The CDR3 coding sequence is TGCGCCAGCAGCTTGGTGGGGACTGGTTCTGGCTACACCTTC. Protein: CASSLVGTGSGYTF. Full variable domain (outside the CDR3, taken from reference TRBV5-1 and TRBJ1-2): KAGVTQTPRYLIKTRGQQVTLSCSPISGHRSVSWYQQTPGQGLQFLFEYFSETQRNKGNFPGRFSGRQFSNSRSEMNVSTLELGDSALYLCASSLVGTGSGYTFGSGTRLTVV.